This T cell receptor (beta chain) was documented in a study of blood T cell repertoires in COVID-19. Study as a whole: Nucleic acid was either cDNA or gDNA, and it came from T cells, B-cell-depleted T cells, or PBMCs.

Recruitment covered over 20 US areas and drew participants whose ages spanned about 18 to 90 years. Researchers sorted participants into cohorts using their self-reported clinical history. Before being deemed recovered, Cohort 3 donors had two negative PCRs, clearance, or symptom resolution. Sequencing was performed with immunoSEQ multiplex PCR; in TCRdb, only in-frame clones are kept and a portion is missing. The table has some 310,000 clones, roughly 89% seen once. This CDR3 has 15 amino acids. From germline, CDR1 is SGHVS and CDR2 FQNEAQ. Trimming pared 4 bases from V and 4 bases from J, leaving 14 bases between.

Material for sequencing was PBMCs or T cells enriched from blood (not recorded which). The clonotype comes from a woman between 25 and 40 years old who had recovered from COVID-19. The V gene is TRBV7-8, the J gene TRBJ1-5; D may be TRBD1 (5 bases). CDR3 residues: CASSYLTGQNQPQHF. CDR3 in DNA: TGTGCCAGCAGCTACCTTACAGGCCAGAATCAGCCCCAGCATTTT.